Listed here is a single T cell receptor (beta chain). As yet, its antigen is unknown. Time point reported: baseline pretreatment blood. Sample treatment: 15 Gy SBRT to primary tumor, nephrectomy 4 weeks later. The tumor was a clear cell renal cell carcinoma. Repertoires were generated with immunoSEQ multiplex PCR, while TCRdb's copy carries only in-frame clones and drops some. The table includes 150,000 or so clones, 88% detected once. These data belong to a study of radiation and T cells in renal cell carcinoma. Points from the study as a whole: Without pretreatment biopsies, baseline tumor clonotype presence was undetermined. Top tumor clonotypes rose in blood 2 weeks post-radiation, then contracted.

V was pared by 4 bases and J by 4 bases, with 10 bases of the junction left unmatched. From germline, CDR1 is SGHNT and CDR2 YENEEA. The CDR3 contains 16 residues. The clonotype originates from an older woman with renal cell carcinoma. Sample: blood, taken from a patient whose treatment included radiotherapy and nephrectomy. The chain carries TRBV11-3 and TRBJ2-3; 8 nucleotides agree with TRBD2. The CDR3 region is CASSSRSGGWADTQYF. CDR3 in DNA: TGTGCCAGCAGCTCCCGCAGCGGGGGTTGGGCAGATACGCAGTATTTT.